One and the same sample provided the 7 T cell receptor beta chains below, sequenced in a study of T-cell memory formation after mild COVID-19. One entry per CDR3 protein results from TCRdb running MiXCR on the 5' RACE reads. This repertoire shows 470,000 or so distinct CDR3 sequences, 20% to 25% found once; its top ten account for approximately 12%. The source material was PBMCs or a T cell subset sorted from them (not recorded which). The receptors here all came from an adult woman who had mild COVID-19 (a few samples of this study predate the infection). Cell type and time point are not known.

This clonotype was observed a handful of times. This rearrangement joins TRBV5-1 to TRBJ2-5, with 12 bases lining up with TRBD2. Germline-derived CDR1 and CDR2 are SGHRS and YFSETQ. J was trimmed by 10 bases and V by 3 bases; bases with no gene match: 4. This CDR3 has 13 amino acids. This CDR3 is CASSSTSGGVQYF. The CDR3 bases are TGCGCCAGCAGCTCGACTAGCGGGGGAGTCCAGTACTTC. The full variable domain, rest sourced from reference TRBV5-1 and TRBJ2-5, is KAGVTQTPRYLIKTRGQQVTLSCSPISGHRSVSWYQQTPGQGLQFLFEYFSETQRNKGNFPGRFSGRQFSNSRSEMNVSTLELGDSALYLCASSSTSGGVQYFGPGTRLLVL.

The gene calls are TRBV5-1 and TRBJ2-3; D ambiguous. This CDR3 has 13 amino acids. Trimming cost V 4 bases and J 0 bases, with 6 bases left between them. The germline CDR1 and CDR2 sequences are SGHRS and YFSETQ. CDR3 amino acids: CASSSTSTDTQYF. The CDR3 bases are TGCGCCAGCAGCAGTACTAGCACAGATACGCAGTATTTT.

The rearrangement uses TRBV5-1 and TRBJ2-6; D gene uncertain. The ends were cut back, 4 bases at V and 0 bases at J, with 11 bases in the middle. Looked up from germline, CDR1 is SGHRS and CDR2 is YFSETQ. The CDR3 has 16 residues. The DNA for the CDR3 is TGCGCCAGCAGCGTGGACCTACCCTCTGGGGCCAACGTCCTGACTTTC. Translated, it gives CASSVDLPSGANVLTF.

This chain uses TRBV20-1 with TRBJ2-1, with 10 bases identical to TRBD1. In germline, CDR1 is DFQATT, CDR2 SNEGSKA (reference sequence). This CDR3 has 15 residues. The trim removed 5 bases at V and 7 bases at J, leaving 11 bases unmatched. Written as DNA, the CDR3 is TGCAGTGCTGCCCAACCGGGACAGGGGAGGAATGAGCAGTTCTTC. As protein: CSAAQPGQGRNEQFF.

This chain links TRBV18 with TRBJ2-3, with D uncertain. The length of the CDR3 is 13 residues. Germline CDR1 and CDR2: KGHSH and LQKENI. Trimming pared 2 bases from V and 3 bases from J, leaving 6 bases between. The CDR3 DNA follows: TGTGCCAGCTCACCAGAAACGACAGATACGCAGTATTTT. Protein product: CASSPETTDTQYF.

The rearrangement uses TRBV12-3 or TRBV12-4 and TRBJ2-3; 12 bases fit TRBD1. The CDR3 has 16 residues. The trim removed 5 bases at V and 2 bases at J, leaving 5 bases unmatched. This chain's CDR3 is CASSGDRGLDTDTQYF. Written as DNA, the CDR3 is TGTGCCAGCAGTGGGGACAGGGGGCTAGACACAGATACGCAGTATTTT.

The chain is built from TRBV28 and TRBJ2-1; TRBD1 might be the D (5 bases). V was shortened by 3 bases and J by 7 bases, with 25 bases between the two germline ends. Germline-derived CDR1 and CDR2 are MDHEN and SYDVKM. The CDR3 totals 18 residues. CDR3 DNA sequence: TGTGCCAGCAGTTTGTCAAGACCGACAGCCAGCAGGAGAAATGAGCAGTTCTTC. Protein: CASSLSRPTASRRNEQFF.